A selection of T cell receptor beta chains follows, all from one sample in a study of radiotherapy plus CTLA-4 blockade in lung cancer. The data were produced by immunoSEQ multiplex PCR, yet TCRdb's version contains in-frame clones alone and is incomplete. The sample consists of around 110,000 clones, 81% of them appearing once. Material: peripheral blood, obtained from a patient treated with radiotherapy plus ipilimumab. Source of these receptors: a human donor with non-small cell lung cancer that progressed on radiotherapy plus ipilimumab. Some clones in this sample may be carry-over from other donors' samples. Each CDR3 is given with its conserved first and last residue. A D gene is named only where the DNA matches it firmly. Size tells how often a clone was seen (once, few, many) or the class of an expanded clone, and some rows leave it out.

>TRBV7-2|TRBJ1-6|-|TRBD1
CASSSQGGQGGSPLHF
TGTGCCAGCAGTTCACAGGGGGGACAGGGAGGCTCACCCCTCCACTTT
>TRBV7-9|TRBJ1-4|-|-
CASSLRQGVTEKLFF
TGTGCCAGCAGCTTACGGCAGGGAGTGACCGAAAAACTGTTTTTT
>TRBV11-2|TRBJ2-3|-|-
CASSPRGGGFTDTQYF
TGTGCCAGCAGCCCGAGGGGGGGCGGCTTCACAGATACGCAGTATTTT
>TRBV6-1|TRBJ1-2|-|TRBD1
CASSGWEAGGHGYTF
TGTGCCAGCAGTGGATGGGAGGCAGGGGGACACGGCTACACCTTC
>TRBV5-1|TRBJ2-1|-|-
CASSKQGRQYNEQFF
TGCGCCAGCAGCAAACAGGGGAGGCAATACAATGAGCAGTTCTTC
>TRBV13|TRBJ2-3|-|TRBD2
CASSPSGRGGPDTQYF
TGTGCCAGCAGCCCATCGGGGCGGGGGGGCCCAGATACGCAGTATTTT
>TRBV7-2|TRBJ2-7|-|TRBD2
CASSLGGHRQIEQYF
TGTGCCAGCAGCTTGGGAGGGCACAGGCAGATAGAGCAGTACTTC
>TRBV18|TRBJ2-7|-|-
CASSPIGGTLRQYF
TGTGCCAGCTCACCAATAGGAGGGACCTTAAGGCAGTACTTC
>TRBV7-3|TRBJ2-2|-|-
CASSLGGTGELFF
TGTGCCAGCAGCTTAGGTGGCACCGGGGAGCTGTTTTTT
>TRBV2|TRBJ2-4|-|TRBD2
CASRGLQAGGQYF
TGTGCCAGCAGAGGATTACAGGCCGGGGGGCAGTACTTC
>TRBV7-3|TRBJ2-2|-|-
CASSLIGGQNTGELFF
TGTGCCAGCAGCTTAATCGGGGGCCAGAACACCGGGGAGCTGTTTTTT
>TRBV2|TRBJ2-7|-|-
CASKQVYSYEQYF
TGTGCCAGCAAGCAGGTCTACTCCTACGAGCAGTACTTC
>TRBV4-3|TRBJ2-3|-|TRBD1
CASSQSDRVTDTQYF
TGCGCCAGCAGCCAATCCGACAGGGTCACAGATACGCAGTATTTT
>TRBV7-2|TRBJ2-4|-|-
CASSPEGGNIQYF
TGTGCCAGCAGCCCCGAGGGGGGAAACATTCAGTACTTC
>TRBV7-2|TRBJ2-3|few|TRBD2
CASRPGLGRTDTQYF
TGTGCCAGCAGACCGGGACTAGGCCGCACAGATACGCAGTATTTT
>TRBV5-1|TRBJ2-5|few|-
CASSLGGGASMEETQYF
TGCGCCAGCAGCTTGGGAGGGGGGGCCTCCATGGAAGAGACCCAGTACTTC
>TRBV14|TRBJ2-1|-|TRBD2
CASSQGFGTSGPDEQFF
TGTGCCAGCAGCCAAGGGTTCGGGACTAGCGGGCCAGATGAGCAGTTCTTC
>TRBV25-1|TRBJ1-4|-|-
CASSDRRINEKLFF
TGTGCCAGCAGTGACCGAAGAATTAATGAAAAACTGTTTTTT
>TRBV7-8|TRBJ2-1|-|-
CASSPGLSYNEQFF
TGTGCCAGCAGCCCAGGTTTGTCCTACAATGAGCAGTTCTTC
>TRBV7-3|TRBJ1-1|-|-
CASSSFPGFEAFF
TGTGCCAGCAGCTCCTTCCCAGGCTTTGAAGCTTTCTTT
>TRBV4-3|TRBJ2-5|-|-
CASSRGFQETQYF
TGCGCCAGCAGCCGAGGGTTCCAAGAGACCCAGTACTTC
>TRBV7-9|TRBJ2-6|few|-
CASSFPGHLVSGANVLTF
TGTGCCAGCAGCTTCCCGGGACATCTCGTCTCTGGGGCCAACGTCCTGACTTTC
>TRBV5-1|TRBJ1-4|-|TRBD1
CASSPGQPNEKLFF
TGCGCCAGCAGCCCGGGACAGCCGAATGAAAAACTGTTTTTT
>TRBV4-3|TRBJ2-2|-|-
CASSQEAGANTGELFF
TGCGCCAGCAGCCAAGAGGCAGGGGCGAACACCGGGGAGCTGTTTTTT